A selection of T cell receptor beta chains follows, all from one sample in a study of T cells in Graves' hyperthyroidism and ophthalmopathy. TCRdb reprocessed the multiplex PCR reads with MiXCR, giving one entry per CDR3 protein. The sample has around 690,000 distinct CDR3 sequences, approximately 15% seen once; the top ten hold 15%. What was sequenced was blood. The receptor set was obtained from a man between 45 and 60 years old with Graves' hyperthyroidism. Each CDR3 is given with its conserved first and last residue. D genes are given only for firm matches. Size values are once, few and many counts, or a class for expanded clones, and some rows have none.

CDR3aa: CASSPIGQGSGYGYTF; CDR3nt: TGTGCCAGCAGCCCCATAGGACAGGGTTCGGGCTATGGCTACACCTTC; v_gene: TRBV6-1; abundance: few; d_gene: TRBD1; j_gene: TRBJ1-2
CDR3aa: CASSRFQSEQYF; CDR3nt: TGTGCCAGCAGTCGGTTCCAGAGCGAGCAGTACTTC; v_gene: TRBV2; abundance: NA; d_gene: NA; j_gene: TRBJ2-7
CDR3aa: CASSKLSGTTDTQYF; CDR3nt: TGTGCCAGCAGCAAACTTAGCGGGACCACAGATACGCAGTATTTT; v_gene: TRBV7-3; abundance: many; d_gene: TRBD2; j_gene: TRBJ2-3
CDR3aa: CASSLISGGGNTGELFF; CDR3nt: TGCGCCAGCAGCTTGATATCTGGGGGAGGCAACACCGGGGAGCTGTTTTTT; v_gene: TRBV5-1; abundance: many; d_gene: NA; j_gene: TRBJ2-2
CDR3aa: CASRTGASYNEQFF; CDR3nt: TGTGCCAGCAGAACGGGGGCCTCGTACAATGAGCAGTTCTTC; v_gene: TRBV6-2/TRBV6-3; abundance: NA; d_gene: NA; j_gene: TRBJ2-1
CDR3aa: CASRSLKDSTEQFF; CDR3nt: TGTGCCAGCAGAAGTCTAAAGGACTCGACTGAGCAGTTCTTC; v_gene: TRBV11-2; abundance: few; d_gene: NA; j_gene: TRBJ2-1
CDR3aa: CSAPVTGQPTLHF; CDR3nt: TGCAGTGCACCTGTCACTGGACAGCCAACCCTCCACTTT; v_gene: TRBV20-1; abundance: many; d_gene: NA; j_gene: TRBJ1-6
CDR3aa: CASSVKGQGNTEAFF; CDR3nt: TGTGCCAGCAGCGTAAAGGGACAGGGGAACACTGAAGCTTTCTTT; v_gene: TRBV25-1; abundance: few; d_gene: TRBD1; j_gene: TRBJ1-1
CDR3aa: CSVVLPYLGYNEQFF; CDR3nt: TGCAGCGTTGTCCTACCTTATCTTGGATACAATGAGCAGTTCTTC; v_gene: TRBV29-1; abundance: many; d_gene: NA; j_gene: TRBJ2-1
CDR3aa: CASSPLLGRETQYF; CDR3nt: TGTGCCAGCAGCCCACTACTTGGCCGTGAGACCCAGTACTTC; v_gene: TRBV6-2/TRBV6-3; abundance: many; d_gene: NA; j_gene: TRBJ2-5
CDR3aa: CASSPQGSNQPQHF; CDR3nt: TGTGCCAGCAGTCCTCAAGGGAGCAATCAGCCCCAGCATTTT; v_gene: TRBV19; abundance: many; d_gene: NA; j_gene: TRBJ1-5
CDR3aa: CASSFGRDEAFF; CDR3nt: TGTGCCAGCAGTTTCGGCAGAGATGAAGCTTTCTTT; v_gene: TRBV12-3/TRBV12-4; abundance: many; d_gene: NA; j_gene: TRBJ1-1
CDR3aa: CASSLRLAGGPTDTQYF; CDR3nt: TGTGCCAGCAGCCTACGCCTTGCGGGAGGGCCCACAGATACGCAGTATTTT; v_gene: TRBV7-2; abundance: NA; d_gene: TRBD2; j_gene: TRBJ2-3
CDR3aa: CASSLARGGTGVADTQYF; CDR3nt: TGCGCCAGCAGCTTGGCCCGGGGCGGGACAGGGGTCGCGGATACGCAGTATTTT; v_gene: TRBV5-1; abundance: few; d_gene: TRBD1; j_gene: TRBJ2-3
CDR3aa: CSANRNTGELFF; CDR3nt: TGCAGTGCTAACCGTAACACCGGGGAGCTGTTTTTT; v_gene: TRBV20-1; abundance: NA; d_gene: NA; j_gene: TRBJ2-2
CDR3aa: CASSFGQGSYEQYF; CDR3nt: TGTGCCAGCAGCTTCGGACAGGGTTCGTACGAGCAGTACTTC; v_gene: TRBV11-2; abundance: many; d_gene: TRBD1; j_gene: TRBJ2-7
CDR3aa: CASSASSIMSSYNEQFF; CDR3nt: TGTGCCAGCAGCGCGAGTAGTATCATGTCCTCCTACAATGAGCAGTTCTTC; v_gene: TRBV9; abundance: many; d_gene: NA; j_gene: TRBJ2-1
CDR3aa: CSAQDFSFSQGAGSYNEQFF; CDR3nt: TGCAGTGCTCAAGACTTTAGCTTCAGTCAGGGGGCTGGATCCTACAATGAGCAGTTCTTC; v_gene: TRBV20-1; abundance: NA; d_gene: TRBD1; j_gene: TRBJ2-1
CDR3aa: CASSLGAGGPSETQYF; CDR3nt: TGTGCCAGCAGCTTAGGCGCGGGAGGGCCCTCCGAGACCCAGTACTTC; v_gene: TRBV7-6; abundance: many; d_gene: TRBD2; j_gene: TRBJ2-5
CDR3aa: CASSDGRSSSGNTIYF; CDR3nt: TGTGCCAGCAGCGACGGACGGTCCAGCTCTGGAAACACCATATATTTT; v_gene: TRBV9; abundance: many; d_gene: NA; j_gene: TRBJ1-3
CDR3aa: CATSVAGSYNEQFF; CDR3nt: TGTGCCACCAGTGTTGCAGGTTCCTACAATGAGCAGTTCTTC; v_gene: TRBV24-1; abundance: many; d_gene: NA; j_gene: TRBJ2-1
CDR3aa: CASNLGTGYYEQYF; CDR3nt: TGTGCCAGCAACCTAGGGACAGGGTACTACGAGCAGTACTTC; v_gene: TRBV28; abundance: NA; d_gene: TRBD1; j_gene: TRBJ2-7
CDR3aa: CASSLARRQTYGYTF; CDR3nt: TGTGCCAGCAGCTTGGCGCGGAGACAGACTTATGGCTACACCTTC; v_gene: TRBV5-4; abundance: NA; d_gene: NA; j_gene: TRBJ1-2
CDR3aa: CATGTGESDTQYF; CDR3nt: TGTGCCACTGGGACGGGAGAGTCAGATACGCAGTATTTT; v_gene: TRBV10-3; abundance: few; d_gene: NA; j_gene: TRBJ2-3